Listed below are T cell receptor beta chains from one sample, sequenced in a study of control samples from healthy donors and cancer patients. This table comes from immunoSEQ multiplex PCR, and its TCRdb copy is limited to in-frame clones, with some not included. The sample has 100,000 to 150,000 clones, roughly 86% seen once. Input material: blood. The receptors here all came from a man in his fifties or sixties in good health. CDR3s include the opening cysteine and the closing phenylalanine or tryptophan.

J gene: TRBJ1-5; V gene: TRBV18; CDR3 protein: CASSPGTGSTQPQHF
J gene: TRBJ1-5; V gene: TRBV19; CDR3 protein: CASSTGYQPQHF
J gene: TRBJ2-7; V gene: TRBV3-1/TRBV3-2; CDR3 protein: CASSPSWLAGGSEQYF
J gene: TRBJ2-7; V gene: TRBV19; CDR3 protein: CASSWDRGNEQYF
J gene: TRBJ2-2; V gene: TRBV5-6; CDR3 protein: CASSLSDRYTGELFF
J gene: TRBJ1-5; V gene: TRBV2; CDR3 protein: CASSDSGTTRRPQHF
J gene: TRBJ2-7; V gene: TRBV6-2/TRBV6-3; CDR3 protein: CASSWGLAGGYEQYF
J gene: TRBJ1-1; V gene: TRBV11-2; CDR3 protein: CASSLWGITEAFF
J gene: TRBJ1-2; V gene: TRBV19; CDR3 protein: CASRPGTADYGYTF
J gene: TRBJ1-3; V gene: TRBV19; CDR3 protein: CASIPQYSGNTIYF
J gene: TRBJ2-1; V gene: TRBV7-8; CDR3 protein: CASSLAVNEQFF
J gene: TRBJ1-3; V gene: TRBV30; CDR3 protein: CAWSPTWRSGNTIYF
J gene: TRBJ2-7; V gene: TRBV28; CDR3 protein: CASSRTGGTYEQYF
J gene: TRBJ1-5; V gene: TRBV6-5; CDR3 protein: CASAGWTGPGLPQHF
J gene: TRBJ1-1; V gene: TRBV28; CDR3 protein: CASSLPQQVPLEAFF
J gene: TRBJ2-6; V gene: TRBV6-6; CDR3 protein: CASSPLHSGANVLTF
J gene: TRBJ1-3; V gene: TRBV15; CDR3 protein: CATSRGGAGNTIYF
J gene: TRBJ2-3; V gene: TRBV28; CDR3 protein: CASSATGRDTQYF
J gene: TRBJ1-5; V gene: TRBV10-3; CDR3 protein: CATGSQGFNQPQHF
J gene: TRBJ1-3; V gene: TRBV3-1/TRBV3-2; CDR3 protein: CASSPRDRRNTIYF
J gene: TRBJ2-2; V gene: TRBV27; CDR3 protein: CASSLIAGVTGELFF
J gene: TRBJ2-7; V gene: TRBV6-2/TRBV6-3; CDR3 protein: CASSRGGQTYEQYF
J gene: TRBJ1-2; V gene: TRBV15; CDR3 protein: CATSLGGAREGYTF
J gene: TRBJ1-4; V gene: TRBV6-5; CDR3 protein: CASRMGATNEKLFF
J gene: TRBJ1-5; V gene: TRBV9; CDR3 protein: CASSATGQRQPQHF
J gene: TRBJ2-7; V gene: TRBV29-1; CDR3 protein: CSPDRDRGPYEQYF
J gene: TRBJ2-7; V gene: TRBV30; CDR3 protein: CAWSGLLAYEQYF
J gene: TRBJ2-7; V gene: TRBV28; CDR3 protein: CASVSGSPDSYEQYF
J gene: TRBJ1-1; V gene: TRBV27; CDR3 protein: CASSLSGHASPEAFF
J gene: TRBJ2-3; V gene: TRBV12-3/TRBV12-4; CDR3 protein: CASSLDTGDTQYF
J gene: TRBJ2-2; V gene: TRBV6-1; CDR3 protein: CASSEVFGGSGAGELFF
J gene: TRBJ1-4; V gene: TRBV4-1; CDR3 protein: CASSQGSSTNEKLFF
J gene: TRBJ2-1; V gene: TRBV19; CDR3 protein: CASSLSGGVYNEQFF
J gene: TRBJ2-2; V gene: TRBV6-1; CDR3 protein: CASSELTGLTGELFF
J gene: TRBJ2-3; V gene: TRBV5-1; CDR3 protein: CASSLISGGTDTQYF
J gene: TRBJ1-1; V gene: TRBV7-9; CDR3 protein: CASSLMTTNTEAFF
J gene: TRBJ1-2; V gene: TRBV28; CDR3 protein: CASSLFFSRRLDGYTF
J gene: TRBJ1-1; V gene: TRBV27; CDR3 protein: CASKIVGEPYTEAFF
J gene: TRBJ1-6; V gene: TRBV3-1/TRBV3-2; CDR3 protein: CASSQEGGGSSYNSPLHF
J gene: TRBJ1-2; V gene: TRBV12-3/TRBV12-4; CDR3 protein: CASSLAVNYGYTF
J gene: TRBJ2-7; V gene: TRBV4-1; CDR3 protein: CASSQRETGTGTYEQYF
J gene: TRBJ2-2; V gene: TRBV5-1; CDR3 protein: CASSLGAGQHTGELFF
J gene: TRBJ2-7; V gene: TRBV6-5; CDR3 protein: CASSISYEQYF
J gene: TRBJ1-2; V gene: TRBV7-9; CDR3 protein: CASSLAVGYTF
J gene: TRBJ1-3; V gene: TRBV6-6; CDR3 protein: CASSYSRDPNTIYF
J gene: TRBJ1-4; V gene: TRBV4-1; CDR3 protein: CASQGNTNEKLFF
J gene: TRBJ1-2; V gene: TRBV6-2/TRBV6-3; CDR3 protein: CASSYSTGNLYGYTF
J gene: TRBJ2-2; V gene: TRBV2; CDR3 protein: CASGQANTGELFF